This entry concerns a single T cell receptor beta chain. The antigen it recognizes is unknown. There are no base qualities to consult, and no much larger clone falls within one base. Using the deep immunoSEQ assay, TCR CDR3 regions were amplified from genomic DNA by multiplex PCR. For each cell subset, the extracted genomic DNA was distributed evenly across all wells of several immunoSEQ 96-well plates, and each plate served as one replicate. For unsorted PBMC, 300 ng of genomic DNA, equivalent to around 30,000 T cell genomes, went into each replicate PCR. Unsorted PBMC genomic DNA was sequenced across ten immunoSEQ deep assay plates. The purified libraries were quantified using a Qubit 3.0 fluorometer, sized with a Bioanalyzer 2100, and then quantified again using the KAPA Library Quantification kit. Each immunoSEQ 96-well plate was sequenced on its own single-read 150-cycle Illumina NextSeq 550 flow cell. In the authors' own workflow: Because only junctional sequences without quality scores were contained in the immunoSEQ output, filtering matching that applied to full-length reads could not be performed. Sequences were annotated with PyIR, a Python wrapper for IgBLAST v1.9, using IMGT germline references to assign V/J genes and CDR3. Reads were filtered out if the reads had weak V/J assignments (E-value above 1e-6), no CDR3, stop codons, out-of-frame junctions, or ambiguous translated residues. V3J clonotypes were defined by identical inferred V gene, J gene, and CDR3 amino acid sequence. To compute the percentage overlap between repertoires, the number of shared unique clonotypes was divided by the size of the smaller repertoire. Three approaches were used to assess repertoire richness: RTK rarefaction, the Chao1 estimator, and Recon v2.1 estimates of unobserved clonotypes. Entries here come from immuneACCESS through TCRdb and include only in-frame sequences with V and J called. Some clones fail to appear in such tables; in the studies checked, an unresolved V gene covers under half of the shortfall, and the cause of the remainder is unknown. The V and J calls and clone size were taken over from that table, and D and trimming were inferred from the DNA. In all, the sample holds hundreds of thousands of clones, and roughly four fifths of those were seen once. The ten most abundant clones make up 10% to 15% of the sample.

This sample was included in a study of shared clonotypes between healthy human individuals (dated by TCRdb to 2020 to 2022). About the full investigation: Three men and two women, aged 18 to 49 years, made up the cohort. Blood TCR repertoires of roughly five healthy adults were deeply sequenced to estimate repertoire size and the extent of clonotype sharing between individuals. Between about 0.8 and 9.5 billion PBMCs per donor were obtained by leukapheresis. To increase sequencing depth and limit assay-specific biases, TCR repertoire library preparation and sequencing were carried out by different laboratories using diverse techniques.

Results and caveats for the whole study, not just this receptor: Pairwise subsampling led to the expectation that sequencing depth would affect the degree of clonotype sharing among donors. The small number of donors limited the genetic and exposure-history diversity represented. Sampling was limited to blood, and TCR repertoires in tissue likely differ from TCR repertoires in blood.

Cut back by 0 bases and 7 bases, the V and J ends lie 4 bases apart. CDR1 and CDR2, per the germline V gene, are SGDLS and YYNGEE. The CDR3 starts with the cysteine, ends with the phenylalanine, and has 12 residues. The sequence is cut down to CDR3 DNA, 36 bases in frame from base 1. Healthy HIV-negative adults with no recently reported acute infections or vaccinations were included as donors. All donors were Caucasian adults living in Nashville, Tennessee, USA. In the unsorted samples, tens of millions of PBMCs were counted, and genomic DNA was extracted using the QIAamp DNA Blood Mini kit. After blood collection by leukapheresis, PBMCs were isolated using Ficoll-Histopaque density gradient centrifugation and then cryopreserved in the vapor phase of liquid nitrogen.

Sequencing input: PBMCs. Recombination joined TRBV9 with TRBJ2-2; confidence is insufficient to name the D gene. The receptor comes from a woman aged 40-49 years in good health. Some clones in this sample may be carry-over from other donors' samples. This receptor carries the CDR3 CASSVEFGELFF. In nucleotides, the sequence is TGTGCCAGCAGCGTAGAGTTCGGGGAGCTGTTTTTT.